One and the same sample provided the 13 T cell receptor beta chains below, sequenced in a study of spatial heterogeneity in lung cancer. As for time point: sample taken at primary tumor resection. The authors sequenced whole RNA from tumor, nontumor lung or frozen PBMC without sorting. TCRdb redid the calling of the 5' RACE reads with MiXCR, one entry per CDR3 protein. There are more than 3,500 distinct CDR3 sequences in the sample; 8% to 9% occur only once, and around 50% lies in the top ten. The sequences come from PBMCs, collected at surgery. All receptors derive from a female donor with early-stage non-small cell lung cancer.

This clonotype is judged medium-sized. The V and J genes are TRBV5-5 and TRBJ2-1; 12 nucleotides agree with TRBD2. The CDR3 consists of 16 residues. The trim removed 4 bases at V and 7 bases at J, leaving 9 bases unmatched. Germline CDR1 and CDR2: SGHKS and YYEKEE (reference sequence). DNA for the CDR3: TGTGCCAGCAGCCTCCCTAGCGGGGGGGCCAGGAATGAGCAGTTCTTC. Amino acids: CASSLPSGGARNEQFF.

This clonotype was recorded at least ten times. The chain combines TRBV14 with TRBJ2-5, with D unclear. V lost 3 bases and J lost 5, with 13 bases in between. The CDR3 sequence is 14 residues long. CDR1 and CDR2 from the germline V gene are SGHDN and FVKESK. The CDR3 region is CASSQAFGYETQYF. The CDR3 DNA reads as TGTGCCAGCAGCCAGGCCTTTGGGTACGAGACCCAGTACTTC.

In this sample, this clonotype turned up many times. The chain links TRBV5-1 to TRBJ2-1; D possibly corresponds to TRBD2 (5 bases). Trimming removed 0 bases at V and 3 bases at J, with 10 bases between. This CDR3 comprises 15 residues. In germline, CDR1 is SGHRS, CDR2 YFSETQ. CDR3 sequence reads: CASSLERGIYNEQFF. The CDR3 nucleotides read TGCGCCAGCAGCTTGGAACGGGGAATCTACAATGAGCAGTTCTTC.

This clonotype was seen many times. J is TRBJ1-6 and V is TRBV7-2; 7 nucleotides align to TRBD1. CDR3 length: 13 amino acids. Per the germline V gene, CDR1 is SGHTA and CDR2 is FQGNSA. Trimming at V came to 8 bases and at J to 10 bases, leaving 8 bases not matched to a gene. As DNA, the CDR3 is TGTGCCAGCGGCGTGGGACAGACATCACCCCTCCACTTT. Protein sequence: CASGVGQTSPLHF.

The gene calls are TRBV29-1 and TRBJ2-1; the D is unclear. This CDR3 contains 12 residues. V was cut by 2 bases and J by 4 bases, with 6 bases left in between. Germline V CDR1 and CDR2: SQVTM, ANQGSEA. CDR3 nucleotide sequence: TGCAGCGTTGAAATGACGTACAATGAGCAGTTCTTC. Translating gives CSVEMTYNEQFF.

This clonotype is termed medium-sized (0.01 to 0.1%). J is TRBJ2-1 and V is TRBV20-1, with 11 nucleotides matching TRBD2. J lost 4 bases, V lost 1 base, and 3 bases had no gene match. Germline loops: CDR1 DFQATT, CDR2 SNEGSKA (reference sequence). The CDR3 runs to 15 residues. In DNA form, the CDR3 reads TGCAGTGCTAGAGTAACTAGCGGGGGATACAATGAGCAGTTCTTC. Translating it yields CSARVTSGGYNEQFF.

With respect to this clonotype: A much larger clone is a single base away; this may be a read error. The chain combines TRBV5-1 with TRBJ2-7, with D possibly being TRBD2 (6 bases). This CDR3 region has 13 residues. Per germline, CDR1 SGHRS and CDR2 YFSETQ. The CDR3 here is CASGGDGIYGQYF. The CDR3 DNA is TGCGCCAGCGGCGGGGACGGAATTTACGGGCAGTACTTC.

This clonotype was observed at least ten times. The chain carries TRBV29-1 and TRBJ2-6; no reliable D call. The CDR3 sequence is 13 residues long. V shed 4 bases and J shed 2 bases, with 6 bases lying between them. Germline V gene lookup returns CDR1 SQVTM and CDR2 ANQGSEA. Written as DNA, the CDR3 is TGCAGCGTTGGAATCGCTGGGGCCAACGTCCTGACTTTC. Translation gives CSVGIAGANVLTF.

This clonotype showed up many times. The rearrangement links TRBV7-6 to TRBJ1-2; 9 bases map to TRBD1. The V gene end was trimmed by 3 bases and the J gene end by 7 bases; junction bases not matched to a gene: 6. In germline, CDR1 is SGHVS, CDR2 FNYEAQ. The CDR3 is 14 residues long. The CDR3: CASSLEQGAGGYTF. The CDR3 nucleotides are TGTGCCAGCAGCTTGGAACAGGGGGCCGGTGGCTACACCTTC. The variable domain in full, completed from reference TRBV7-6 and TRBJ1-2, reads GAGVSQSPRYKVTKRGQDVALRCDPISGHVSLYWYRQALGQGPEFLTYFNYEAQQDKSGLPNDRFSAERPEGSISTLTIQRTEQRDSAMYRCASSLEQGAGGYTFGSGTRLTVV.

This clonotype showed up many times. The V and J genes are TRBV9 and TRBJ1-1, with 8 positions matching TRBD1. V lost 0 bases and J lost 8; bases outside the gene matches: 3. This CDR3 region has 13 residues. The germline CDR1 and CDR2 sequences are SGDLS and YYNGEE. Written as DNA, the CDR3 is TGTGCCAGCAGCGTAGCTACAGGGGGAGAAGCTTTCTTT. This codes for CASSVATGGEAFF.

By its share, this clonotype is medium-sized. This sequence joins TRBV7-8 and TRBJ2-6; the D call may be TRBD1 or TRBD2 (6 bases each). Trimming pared 4 bases from V and 9 bases from J, leaving 16 bases between. This CDR3 is built from 15 residues. Germline V gives CDR1 SGHVS, CDR2 FQNEAQ. CDR3 loop: CASSYPYGGGNVLTF. The CDR3 DNA sequence: TGTGCCAGCAGCTACCCATACGGGGGCGGCAACGTCCTGACTTTC.

This clonotype was detected many times. The chain joins TRBV11-2 to TRBJ1-1; D not resolved. The germline V gene has CDR1 SGHAT and CDR2 FQNNGV. This CDR3 region has 15 residues. Trimming removed 0 bases at V and 1 base at J, with 9 bases between. CDR3 region: CASSLESGGNTEAFF. As DNA, the CDR3 is TGTGCCAGCAGCTTAGAATCCGGCGGGAACACTGAAGCTTTCTTT.

There are many counts of this clonotype. V is TRBV14 and J is TRBJ2-5; 8 nucleotides align to TRBD2. This CDR3 has 15 residues. In germline, CDR1 is SGHDN, CDR2 FVKESK. Trimming removed 1 base from V and 4 bases from J; junction bases left unmatched: 5. The CDR3 DNA reads as TGTGCCAGCAGCCAAGTGACGGGGGGGCCAGAGACCCAGTACTTC. It yields the protein CASSQVTGGPETQYF.